This is a list of T cell receptor beta chains from one sample in a study of OX40 agonist ivuxolimab in advanced cancers. Sequenced by immunoSEQ multiplex PCR; TCRdb stores in-frame clones only, minus some. Of 80,000 to 95,000 clones in the sample, around 85% were seen once. Sequencing used CD4+ or CD8+ T cells sorted from blood, obtained in a trial of the OX40 agonist ivuxolimab. These receptor sequences come from an adult with an advanced solid tumor such as melanoma, head and neck, liver or kidney cancer. CDR3s include the opening cysteine and the closing phenylalanine or tryptophan. The order of the fields is V gene, D gene, J gene, CDR3 length, clone size, CDR3 DNA, CDR3 protein. The D gene is left open where the match is weak. Size tells how often a clone was seen (once, few, many) or the class of an expanded clone, and some rows leave it out.

V gene: TRBV4-2; D gene: TRBD2; J gene: TRBJ2-1; CDR3 length: 18; clone size: -; CDR3 DNA: TGTGCCAGCAGCCAAGATCTCCTAGCGGGGGGGGGAAACAATGAGCAGTTCTTC; CDR3 protein: CASSQDLLAGGGNNEQFF
V gene: TRBV28; D gene: -; J gene: TRBJ1-2; CDR3 length: 15; clone size: few; CDR3 DNA: TGTGCCAGCAGTTTAGGGGCACCCGGTTGGCTAGGCTACACCTTC; CDR3 protein: CASSLGAPGWLGYTF
V gene: TRBV9; D gene: TRBD1; J gene: TRBJ2-3; CDR3 length: 13; clone size: -; CDR3 DNA: TGTGCCAGCAACAGGGGGGCCGGGGATACGCAGTATTTT; CDR3 protein: CASNRGAGDTQYF
V gene: TRBV18; D gene: -; J gene: TRBJ1-3; CDR3 length: 14; clone size: -; CDR3 DNA: TGTGCCAGCTCACCACAAACCTCTGGAAACACCATATATTTT; CDR3 protein: CASSPQTSGNTIYF
V gene: TRBV7-3; D gene: TRBD1; J gene: TRBJ1-2; CDR3 length: 14; clone size: -; CDR3 DNA: TGTGCCAGCAGCCCAGACGGGACAGGGGGAGGCTACACCTTC; CDR3 protein: CASSPDGTGGGYTF
V gene: TRBV9; D gene: TRBD1; J gene: TRBJ1-4; CDR3 length: 21; clone size: -; CDR3 DNA: TGTGCCAGCAGCGTAATCCGCGCTGGAGGGACAGGAGTTGCAACTAATGAAAAACTGTTTTTT; CDR3 protein: CASSVIRAGGTGVATNEKLFF
V gene: TRBV9; D gene: TRBD2; J gene: TRBJ2-2; CDR3 length: 18; clone size: -; CDR3 DNA: TGTGCCAGCAGCGTAGTTCCCAGCGGGGGATTTGGTTTGTGGGAGCTGTTTTTT; CDR3 protein: CASSVVPSGGFGLWELFF
V gene: TRBV10-3; D gene: TRBD2; J gene: TRBJ2-3; CDR3 length: 15; clone size: -; CDR3 DNA: TGTGCCATCACTAGCGGGGGCCCTAGCACAGATACGCAGTATTTT; CDR3 protein: CAITSGGPSTDTQYF
V gene: TRBV6-1; D gene: -; J gene: TRBJ2-5; CDR3 length: 12; clone size: -; CDR3 DNA: TGTGCCAGCAGTCTCAGGCTAGAGACCCAGTACTTC; CDR3 protein: CASSLRLETQYF
V gene: TRBV29-1; D gene: -; J gene: TRBJ2-3; CDR3 length: 13; clone size: -; CDR3 DNA: TGCAGCGTTTGCGTATCTAGCACAGATACGCAGTATTTT; CDR3 protein: CSVCVSSTDTQYF
V gene: TRBV27; D gene: -; J gene: TRBJ2-7; CDR3 length: 15; clone size: -; CDR3 DNA: TGTGCCAGCAGTTTGTGGACAGCCCACTCTTACGAGCAGTACTTC; CDR3 protein: CASSLWTAHSYEQYF
V gene: TRBV30; D gene: TRBD2; J gene: TRBJ2-5; CDR3 length: 15; clone size: -; CDR3 DNA: TGTGCCTGGGCCCCGGGACTAGCGGGACAAGAGACCCAGTACTTC; CDR3 protein: CAWAPGLAGQETQYF
V gene: TRBV10-3; D gene: TRBD2; J gene: TRBJ2-1; CDR3 length: 14; clone size: -; CDR3 DNA: TGTGCCATCAGTGTAAGCGGGGGGGACAATGAGCAGTTCTTC; CDR3 protein: CAISVSGGDNEQFF
V gene: TRBV6-5; D gene: TRBD1; J gene: TRBJ1-1; CDR3 length: 15; clone size: -; CDR3 DNA: TGTGCCAGCAGTTACTCGGGACAGGCGAACACTGAAGCTTTCTTT; CDR3 protein: CASSYSGQANTEAFF
V gene: TRBV9; D gene: TRBD1; J gene: TRBJ1-2; CDR3 length: 16; clone size: few; CDR3 DNA: TGTGCCAGCAGCGTAGCTTCCGGACAGGGGGTCGATGGCTACACCTTC; CDR3 protein: CASSVASGQGVDGYTF
V gene: TRBV20-1; D gene: TRBD1; J gene: TRBJ1-1; CDR3 length: 11; clone size: -; CDR3 DNA: TGCAGTGCTAATAAGGGACAGAGGGCTTTCTTT; CDR3 protein: CSANKGQRAFF
V gene: TRBV19; D gene: -; J gene: TRBJ1-1; CDR3 length: 14; clone size: -; CDR3 DNA: TGTGCCAGTAGTATAACAGCTTACAGCAATGAAGCTTTCTTT; CDR3 protein: CASSITAYSNEAFF
V gene: TRBV25-1; D gene: -; J gene: TRBJ1-6; CDR3 length: 13; clone size: -; CDR3 DNA: TGTGCCAGCAGTAACACCTATAATTCACCCCTCCACTTT; CDR3 protein: CASSNTYNSPLHF
V gene: TRBV4-1; D gene: TRBD1; J gene: TRBJ2-5; CDR3 length: 13; clone size: -; CDR3 DNA: TGCGCCAGCAGCCAGGGACAGGGGGAGACCCAGTACTTC; CDR3 protein: CASSQGQGETQYF
V gene: TRBV6-1; D gene: -; J gene: TRBJ2-1; CDR3 length: 16; clone size: -; CDR3 DNA: TGTGCCAGCAGTGAATCTAGGGGGTTGGTGTACAATGAGCAGTTCTTC; CDR3 protein: CASSESRGLVYNEQFF
V gene: TRBV5-6; D gene: TRBD1; J gene: TRBJ2-1; CDR3 length: 15; clone size: -; CDR3 DNA: TGTGCCAGCAGGACGGGACAGGGGACCTACAATGAGCAGTTCTTC; CDR3 protein: CASRTGQGTYNEQFF
V gene: TRBV28; D gene: TRBD2; J gene: TRBJ2-1; CDR3 length: 16; clone size: -; CDR3 DNA: TGTGCCAGCAGTGAATTAGCGGGGGGCGCCTACAATGAGCAGTTCTTC; CDR3 protein: CASSELAGGAYNEQFF
V gene: TRBV2; D gene: TRBD2; J gene: TRBJ2-7; CDR3 length: 16; clone size: -; CDR3 DNA: TGTGCCAGCAGAATCAGGGGGACTAGCGGGAGCTACGAGCAGTACTTC; CDR3 protein: CASRIRGTSGSYEQYF
V gene: TRBV5-1; D gene: TRBD1; J gene: TRBJ1-1; CDR3 length: 15; clone size: few; CDR3 DNA: TGCGCCAGCAGCGTACAGACAGGGGACCAGGGTGAAGCTTTCTTT; CDR3 protein: CASSVQTGDQGEAFF
V gene: TRBV27; D gene: -; J gene: TRBJ1-6; CDR3 length: 14; clone size: -; CDR3 DNA: TGTGCCAGCAGTGTTGAGGGGGATAATTCACCCCTCCACTTT; CDR3 protein: CASSVEGDNSPLHF
V gene: TRBV4-3; D gene: TRBD2; J gene: TRBJ2-2; CDR3 length: 20; clone size: -; CDR3 DNA: TGCGCCAGCAGCCAAGATCCGATTATAGCGGGGGGCCGTGACACCGGGGAGCTGTTTTTT; CDR3 protein: CASSQDPIIAGGRDTGELFF
V gene: TRBV5-1; D gene: -; J gene: TRBJ2-6; CDR3 length: 20; clone size: -; CDR3 DNA: TGCGCCAGCAGACAATTCCCCTTCAGCGCCCGAACCTCTGGGGCCAACGTCCTGACTTTC; CDR3 protein: CASRQFPFSARTSGANVLTF
V gene: TRBV2; D gene: TRBD2; J gene: TRBJ2-2; CDR3 length: 14; clone size: -; CDR3 DNA: TGTGCCAGCAGACCCAGGACTAGCGACGGGGAGCTGTTTTTT; CDR3 protein: CASRPRTSDGELFF
V gene: TRBV4-1; D gene: TRBD2; J gene: TRBJ2-1; CDR3 length: 15; clone size: -; CDR3 DNA: TGCGCCAGTGGGACTAGCGGGGGGTTTTACAATGAGCAGTTCTTC; CDR3 protein: CASGTSGGFYNEQFF
V gene: TRBV30; D gene: TRBD1; J gene: TRBJ2-4; CDR3 length: 13; clone size: -; CDR3 DNA: TGTGCCTGGAGTCGACAGGGGTCCAACATTCAGTACTTC; CDR3 protein: CAWSRQGSNIQYF
V gene: TRBV28; D gene: -; J gene: TRBJ1-1; CDR3 length: 13; clone size: -; CDR3 DNA: TGTGCCAGCAGGCTCCGGGACGGGGTTCGAGCTTTCTTT; CDR3 protein: CASRLRDGVRAFF
V gene: TRBV7-9; D gene: -; J gene: TRBJ2-2; CDR3 length: 12; clone size: -; CDR3 DNA: TGTGCCAGCAGCTTAAATAGCGGGGAGCTGTTTTTT; CDR3 protein: CASSLNSGELFF
V gene: TRBV5-1; D gene: -; J gene: TRBJ2-4; CDR3 length: 13; clone size: -; CDR3 DNA: TGCGCCAGCAGCTTGGGCATAGAAAACATTCAGTACTTC; CDR3 protein: CASSLGIENIQYF
V gene: TRBV7-6; D gene: -; J gene: TRBJ2-3; CDR3 length: 15; clone size: -; CDR3 DNA: TGTGCCAGCAGCTTAGGGGGGGCCGGTGGGGATACGCAGTATTTT; CDR3 protein: CASSLGGAGGDTQYF
V gene: TRBV5-6; D gene: TRBD1; J gene: TRBJ2-3; CDR3 length: 13; clone size: once; CDR3 DNA: TGTGCCAGCAGTAGGGCAGGGGGAGATACGCAGTATTTT; CDR3 protein: CASSRAGGDTQYF
V gene: TRBV11-3; D gene: TRBD1; J gene: TRBJ2-5; CDR3 length: 12; clone size: -; CDR3 DNA: TGTGCCAGCAGCCGGACAGGGGAGACCCAGTACTTC; CDR3 protein: CASSRTGETQYF
V gene: TRBV4-2; D gene: TRBD2; J gene: TRBJ2-7; CDR3 length: 15; clone size: -; CDR3 DNA: TGTGCCAGCAGCCAAAGCGGGGAGCAATCCTACGAGCAGTACTTC; CDR3 protein: CASSQSGEQSYEQYF
V gene: TRBV5-1; D gene: -; J gene: TRBJ2-5; CDR3 length: 11; clone size: once; CDR3 DNA: TGCGCCAGCAGTCTTCAAGAGACCCAGTACTTC; CDR3 protein: CASSLQETQYF
V gene: TRBV11-2; D gene: -; J gene: TRBJ1-1; CDR3 length: 14; clone size: -; CDR3 DNA: TGTGCCAGCAGCTTGACAGCCCTTGGCACTGAAGCTTTCTTT; CDR3 protein: CASSLTALGTEAFF
V gene: TRBV5-1; D gene: TRBD1; J gene: TRBJ1-5; CDR3 length: 13; clone size: once; CDR3 DNA: TGCGCCAGCAGCTGGACAGGGGATCAGCCCCAGCATTTT; CDR3 protein: CASSWTGDQPQHF